This TCR beta chain emerged from a study of radiation and T cells in renal cell carcinoma. Overall study results and limits: Irradiated tumors held more dominant CDR3 motifs than control tumors. Sampling covered only around 0.91 g of each tumor. In blood, top tumor clones expanded by 2 weeks, shrinking by 4.

Treatment in this sample: 15 Gy SBRT to primary tumor, nephrectomy 4 weeks later. Nephrectomy followed 15 Gy stereotactic body radiation by 4 weeks. Sequencing used immunoSEQ multiplex PCR; TCRdb keeps in-frame clones, though not all of them. The repertoire includes some 15,000 clones, roughly 50% of them detected once, and almost 40% sits in the top ten. This clone has just a few counts. Its antigen is currently unknown. The V and J ends lost 2 bases and 6 bases respectively, with 11 bases between them. CDR1 SQVTM and CDR2 ANQGSEA come from the germline V gene. The length of the CDR3 is 13 residues. The clonotype comes from an older woman with renal cell carcinoma. The source material was tumor tissue, sampled from a patient whose treatment included radiotherapy and nephrectomy. J is TRBJ2-1 and V is TRBV29-1; D remains unclear. CDR3: CSVEIEAGNEQFF. The CDR3 nucleotides are TGCAGCGTTGAAATTGAAGCCGGCAATGAGCAGTTCTTC.